Listed below are T cell receptor beta chains from one sample, sequenced in a study of blood T cells in healthy people across ages. Each CDR3 protein gets one entry after TCRdb re-called the 5' RACE reads with MiXCR. This table has about 1.5 million distinct CDR3 sequences, roughly 45% appearing once. The sequenced material came from blood. The receptor set was obtained from a woman younger than 30 in good health. Each CDR3 is given with its conserved first and last residue. Each record gives: clone size, CDR3 length, D gene, V gene, J gene, CDR3 DNA, CDR3 protein. D genes are given only for firm matches. A clone size is listed for some rows: how often the clone was seen (once, few, many), or a class if it is expanded.

abundance: few; len: 18; d_gene: .; v_gene: TRBV5-5; j_gene: TRBJ2-7; CDR3nt: TGTGCCAGCAGCTTCGGTTTTAGGGGGGGGGGAGGAAATTACGAGCAGTACTTC; CDR3aa: CASSFGFRGGGGNYEQYF
abundance: .; len: 14; d_gene: .; v_gene: TRBV2; j_gene: TRBJ1-1; CDR3nt: TGTGCCAGCAGTGAACACAGCCTGAACACTGAAGCTTTCTTT; CDR3aa: CASSEHSLNTEAFF
abundance: .; len: 17; d_gene: .; v_gene: TRBV10-3; j_gene: TRBJ2-7; CDR3nt: TGTGCCATCAGTGGAAAAGTAGGAGCGGTCTCCTACAATGAGCAGTACTTC; CDR3aa: CAISGKVGAVSYNEQYF
abundance: .; len: 12; d_gene: .; v_gene: TRBV6-1; j_gene: TRBJ1-1; CDR3nt: TGTGCCAGCAGTGAAGCGGTGGTGGGAGCTTTCTTT; CDR3aa: CASSEAVVGAFF
abundance: .; len: 15; d_gene: .; v_gene: TRBV27; j_gene: TRBJ1-2; CDR3nt: TGTGCCAGCTCTGATAGGAGGATCCGGTCCAGAGGCTACACCTTC; CDR3aa: CASSDRRIRSRGYTF
abundance: .; len: 14; d_gene: .; v_gene: TRBV6-2/TRBV6-3; j_gene: TRBJ2-7; CDR3nt: TGTGCCAGCAGTTACGAGGGCAGAACCTACGAGCAGTACTTC; CDR3aa: CASSYEGRTYEQYF
abundance: many; len: 12; d_gene: .; v_gene: TRBV20-1; j_gene: TRBJ1-1; CDR3nt: TGCAGTGCTAGAGAGGTATCCACTGAAGCTTTCTTT; CDR3aa: CSAREVSTEAFF
abundance: .; len: 17; d_gene: TRBD2; v_gene: TRBV6-2/TRBV6-3; j_gene: TRBJ2-1; CDR3nt: TGTGCCAGCAGTTACGGGACTAGCGGGGGGCGTTACAATGAGCAGTTCTTC; CDR3aa: CASSYGTSGGRYNEQFF
abundance: few; len: 13; d_gene: .; v_gene: TRBV6-2/TRBV6-3; j_gene: TRBJ2-5; CDR3nt: TGTGCCAGCATCGACTTGACTCGGGAGACCCAGTACTTC; CDR3aa: CASIDLTRETQYF
abundance: .; len: 15; d_gene: TRBD2; v_gene: TRBV28; j_gene: TRBJ2-1; CDR3nt: TGTGCCAGCAGCCAACATGGGACTAGCGGGGATGAGCAGTTCTTC; CDR3aa: CASSQHGTSGDEQFF
abundance: few; len: 16; d_gene: TRBD2; v_gene: TRBV20-1; j_gene: TRBJ2-1; CDR3nt: TGCAGTGCTAGAGATCTAGCGGGGGATTCCTACAATGAGCAGTTCTTC; CDR3aa: CSARDLAGDSYNEQFF
abundance: .; len: 14; d_gene: TRBD2; v_gene: TRBV15; j_gene: TRBJ2-3; CDR3nt: TGTGCCACCAGGTTAGCGGGGTTAACAGATACGCAGTATTTT; CDR3aa: CATRLAGLTDTQYF
abundance: .; len: 15; d_gene: .; v_gene: TRBV7-3; j_gene: TRBJ2-1; CDR3nt: TGTGCCAGCAGCTCGACCGGGGGCGTCTACAATGAGCAGTTCTTC; CDR3aa: CASSSTGGVYNEQFF
abundance: .; len: 15; d_gene: .; v_gene: TRBV4-2; j_gene: TRBJ2-4; CDR3nt: TGTGCCAGCAGCCAAGATATAGGAACACCCCACGAGAAGTACTTC; CDR3aa: CASSQDIGTPHEKYF
abundance: few; len: 15; d_gene: TRBD2; v_gene: TRBV20-1; j_gene: TRBJ2-7; CDR3nt: TGCAGTGCTAGAGCCACTAGCGGGGGGGCCTACGAGCAGTACTTC; CDR3aa: CSARATSGGAYEQYF
abundance: .; len: 15; d_gene: .; v_gene: TRBV5-1; j_gene: TRBJ2-7; CDR3nt: TGCGCCAGCAGCTTGGTTGGTCAGGGTTTCCACGAGCAGTACTTC; CDR3aa: CASSLVGQGFHEQYF
abundance: few; len: 12; d_gene: .; v_gene: TRBV10-3; j_gene: TRBJ1-1; CDR3nt: TGTGCGGCAGCCTTGGGGAACACTGAAGCTTTCTTT; CDR3aa: CAAALGNTEAFF
abundance: .; len: 16; d_gene: TRBD2; v_gene: TRBV7-8; j_gene: TRBJ2-4; CDR3nt: TGTGCCAGCACCGATAGAGTGGGAGGGAGCAAAAACATTCAGTACTTC; CDR3aa: CASTDRVGGSKNIQYF
abundance: .; len: 13; d_gene: .; v_gene: TRBV10-2; j_gene: TRBJ2-1; CDR3nt: TGCGCCAGCAGTGAACAGATAGGGCTGAGGCAGTTCTTC; CDR3aa: CASSEQIGLRQFF
abundance: .; len: 14; d_gene: .; v_gene: TRBV29-1; j_gene: TRBJ1-1; CDR3nt: TGCAGCGTTGAAGAGTCAGGAACTGGCACTGAAGCTTTCTTT; CDR3aa: CSVEESGTGTEAFF
abundance: .; len: 16; d_gene: TRBD1; v_gene: TRBV5-1; j_gene: TRBJ2-4; CDR3nt: TGCGCCAGCAGCGCGGACACAGGGGGTCCCAAAAACATTCAGTACTTC; CDR3aa: CASSADTGGPKNIQYF
abundance: few; len: 14; d_gene: TRBD1; v_gene: TRBV24-1; j_gene: TRBJ2-7; CDR3nt: TGTGCCACCAGTGACGGACAGGGCCGCGACGAGCAGTACTTC; CDR3aa: CATSDGQGRDEQYF
abundance: .; len: 16; d_gene: .; v_gene: TRBV7-9; j_gene: TRBJ2-5; CDR3nt: TGTGCCAGCAGCTTATCAGGAGCCCTTCCTAAGGAGACCCAGTACTTC; CDR3aa: CASSLSGALPKETQYF